These T cell receptor beta chains were read from a single sample in a study of OX40 agonist ivuxolimab in advanced cancers. Libraries were prepared by immunoSEQ multiplex PCR; TCRdb keeps only in-frame clonotypes and omits some of them. The table has some 75,000 clones, roughly 80% seen once. The sequencing used CD4+ or CD8+ T cells sorted from blood, collected in a trial of the OX40 agonist ivuxolimab. These receptors were taken from an adult with an advanced solid tumor such as melanoma, head and neck, liver or kidney cancer. CDR3s include the opening cysteine and the closing phenylalanine or tryptophan. Fields, in order: D gene, J gene, V gene, clone size, CDR3 DNA, CDR3 protein. D genes are given only for firm matches. The listing skips clone size in some rows; elsewhere it reads once, few, many or a size class.

>TRBD1|TRBJ2-7|TRBV6-6|NA
TGTGCCAGCAGTTACGGGGACAGGGGGCTCGAGCAGTACTTC
CASSYGDRGLEQYF
>TRBD2|TRBJ2-3|TRBV9|NA
TGTGCCAGCAGCGTAGGATTCACTAGCGGTGTCACAGATACGCAGTATTTT
CASSVGFTSGVTDTQYF
>TRBD2|TRBJ2-2|TRBV7-2|NA
TGTGCCAGCACCCCCCCGGGACTAGCGGGGGGGACCGGGGAGCTGTTTTTT
CASTPPGLAGGTGELFF
>TRBD1|TRBJ2-7|TRBV4-1|NA
TGCGCCAGCAGCTCCCCAGGGGACAGTACCTACGAGCAGTACTTC
CASSSPGDSTYEQYF
>NA|TRBJ2-1|TRBV19|NA
TGTGCCAGTAGTACCCCGAGTGAGCAGTTCTTC
CASSTPSEQFF
>TRBD1|TRBJ1-3|TRBV7-2|NA
TGTGCCAGCAGCGGAATGACAGGGAGTGGAAACACCATATATTTT
CASSGMTGSGNTIYF
>NA|TRBJ1-1|TRBV5-1|NA
TGCGCCAGCAGCTTAGGGACCCTGAACACTGAAGCTTTCTTT
CASSLGTLNTEAFF
>TRBD1|TRBJ1-5|TRBV27|NA
TGTGCCAGCAGACAGGGGTATCAGCCCCAGCATTTT
CASRQGYQPQHF
>NA|TRBJ1-5|TRBV28|NA
TGTGCCAGCAGTTTGGTTGGCAGGCGGCAGCCCCAGCATTTT
CASSLVGRRQPQHF
>TRBD1|TRBJ1-2|TRBV7-3|NA
TGTGCCAGCAGCCCAGGGACAGGGAGGTATGGCTACACCTTC
CASSPGTGRYGYTF
>NA|TRBJ2-3|TRBV14|NA
TGTGCCAGCAGCCAAGAACGGCTCAGGAGGGGGGATACGCAGTATTTT
CASSQERLRRGDTQYF
>NA|TRBJ1-1|TRBV7-2|NA
TGTGCCAGCAGCTTAAGGCCCTTCGGGAAACCTGAAGCTTTCTTT
CASSLRPFGKPEAFF
>NA|TRBJ1-5|TRBV5-8|NA
TGTGCCAGCAGCTTGGGAGCAGGGGCGGACAATCAGCCCCAGCATTTT
CASSLGAGADNQPQHF
>NA|TRBJ1-6|TRBV27|NA
TGTGCCAGCAGGTGGCAGGAAAATTCACCCCTCCACTTT
CASRWQENSPLHF
>NA|TRBJ2-3|TRBV5-5|NA
TGTGCCAGCAGCTTGAACGTGGATACGCAGTATTTT
CASSLNVDTQYF
>NA|TRBJ1-2|TRBV19|few
TGTGCCAGTAGTCCCTCGGGAGGGGGCTATGGCTACACCTTC
CASSPSGGGYGYTF
>TRBD2|TRBJ2-2|TRBV29-1|NA
TGCAGCGTGCGGACTAGCGGGAGGTTGCGCACCGGGGAGCTGTTTTTT
CSVRTSGRLRTGELFF
>TRBD2|TRBJ2-1|TRBV6-4|NA
TGTGCCAGCGCCCTTTGGGCTAGCGGAATTAACAATGAGCAGTTCTTC
CASALWASGINNEQFF
>NA|TRBJ2-2|TRBV7-8|NA
TGTGCCAGCAGCACAAATTTTCAGAGGGAGCTGTTTTTT
CASSTNFQRELFF
>TRBD1|TRBJ2-2|TRBV2|NA
TGTGCCAGCAGAAGCACCGGGACAGCCCCTACCGGGGAGCTGTTTTTT
CASRSTGTAPTGELFF
>TRBD1|TRBJ2-7|TRBV4-1|NA
TGCGCCAGCAGCCAAAACCCCGGGACAGGGGGGTACGAGCAGTACTTC
CASSQNPGTGGYEQYF
>NA|TRBJ1-1|TRBV15|NA
TGTGCCACCAGCAAAGAGACTAGACAGGCTGAAGCTTTCTTT
CATSKETRQAEAFF